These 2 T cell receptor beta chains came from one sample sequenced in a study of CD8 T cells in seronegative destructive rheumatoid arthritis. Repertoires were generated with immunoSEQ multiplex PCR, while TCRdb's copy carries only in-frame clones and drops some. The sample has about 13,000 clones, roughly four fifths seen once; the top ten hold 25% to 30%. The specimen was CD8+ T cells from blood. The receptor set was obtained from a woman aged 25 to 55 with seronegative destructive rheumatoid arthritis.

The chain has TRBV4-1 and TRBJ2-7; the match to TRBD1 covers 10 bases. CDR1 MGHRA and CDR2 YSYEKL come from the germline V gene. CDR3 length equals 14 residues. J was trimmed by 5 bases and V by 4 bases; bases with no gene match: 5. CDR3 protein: CASSPGQGVHEQYV. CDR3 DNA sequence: TGCGCCAGCAGCCCCGGACAGGGGGTCCACGAGCAGTACGTC.

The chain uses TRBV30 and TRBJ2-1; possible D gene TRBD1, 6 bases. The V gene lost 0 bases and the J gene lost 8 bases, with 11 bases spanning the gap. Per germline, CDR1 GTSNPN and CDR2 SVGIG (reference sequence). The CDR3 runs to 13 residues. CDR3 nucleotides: TGTGCCTGGAGTGTCCTAAACAGGGATGAGCAGTTCTTC. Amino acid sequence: CAWSVLNRDEQFF.